The source of this T cell receptor (beta chain) is a study of T cells after posttransplantation cyclophosphamide. Broader study findings: Recipient CMV seropositivity and CMV reactivation strongly tracked TRB clonality. Tissue-infiltrating T cells from skin or gut overlapped little with blood T cells. Donor-recipient repertoire similarity was low at 1-2 months, rising over year one.

Of note for this clone: Its matching antigen is unknown.

Assay used: immunoSEQ multiplex PCR; TCRdb lists only in-frame clones, some missing. The table has 20,000 to 25,000 clones, 97% seen once. This CDR3 contains 16 residues. Germline V gene sequence: CDR1 SGHAT, CDR2 FQNNGV. Unmatched junction bases numbered 14, after V lost 5 bases and J lost 6 bases. Cells defined as naive were viable CD3+CD4+ or CD3+CD8+ and CCR7+CD45RA+CD45RO-CD95-CD27+CD28+. This related bone marrow graft donor gave peripheral blood on the day of marrow donation. The sequenced sample was naive CD4+ T cells sorted from PBMCs. This clonotype was sampled from a man aged 50 or older in good health, CMV-negative, and a related stem cell transplant donor. The chain employs TRBV11-2 and TRBJ2-5, with 8 bases lining up with TRBD2. In nucleotides, the CDR3 is TGTGCCAGCAGCATGAGACTAGCGACCTCTCTGAAGACCCAGTACTTC. It translates to CASSMRLATSLKTQYF.